The following is a T cell receptor beta chain sequence with its context. This receptor's antigen is unknown. No quality values exist for individual bases; no much larger clone is one base distant. In total, around 600 healthy bone marrow donors made up the cohort. All cohort members were sampled while nominally healthy, although unrecorded immune exposures were likely present. The donor was CMV seropositive and was included in the group of 270 or so seropositive cohort members. Every donor gave a peripheral blood sample, and the peripheral blood mononuclear cells from that sample were used for TCR beta sequencing. The Qiagen DNeasy Blood Extraction Kit was used to extract genomic DNA from the blood cell samples. The data belong to a study of cytomegalovirus exposure and HLA in healthy donors (TCRdb year 2017). Background on the whole study: An earlier analysis of some 550 of the donors reported approximately 290 Gb of sequence data and some 120 million unique TCR beta sequences from roughly 180 million T cells. An early release covering roughly 580 HLA-typed donors comprised around 300 gigabases of sequencing data and approximately 85 million unique TCR sequences. Of the roughly 400 genotyped donors, approximately 81% were placed in the genetic ancestry cluster associated with self-reported Caucasian donors. The aim of the study was to test whether cataloging public T cell receptors could identify signatures of past pathogen exposure. The study used immunosequencing to profile the T cell repertoires of 666 subjects and linked those repertoires to cytomegalovirus serostatus. Along with the approximately 700-subject first cohort, a separate validation cohort of around 120 different subjects was used. High-throughput TCR immunosequencing, statistical association of individual TCRs with disease status, and machine learning were combined to predict cytomegalovirus infection status. In a later analysis, previously published TCR beta repertoires from 600 to 850 donors were re-analyzed and high-resolution HLA genotyping was added so that TCR occurrence patterns could be studied. In the later analysis, no new phenotypic data were used to find candidate immune exposures; instead, reliance was placed on TCR beta sequences and their occurrence across donors. In an earlier analysis of about 590 of the donors, high-throughput TCR beta sequencing was used to judge whether each TCR beta V gene segment behaved as functional or pseudogenic. Donor age, sex, ethnicity and CMV serostatus were compiled alongside the repertoire data. Genome-wide SNP genotypes for about 65% of the 666 donors were used in a later genetic analysis, which treated that subset as a discovery cohort. Every discovery cohort repertoire had been produced on one sequencing platform. Class I and class II HLA loci were covered by the typing at four-digit resolution. The number of typed donors differed by locus: roughly 620-630 for A, B, C, DRB1 and DQB1; approximately 520 for DQA1; 600 to 610 for DPA1; and some 450 for DPB1. Because of strong linkage in the cohort, five DR-DQ haplotypes were treated as single units for association and clustering. Among about 370 genotyped donors of the cohort, an average of about 240,000 unique TCR beta nucleotide sequences was sequenced per donor, of which roughly 17% were non-productive.

The CDR3 starts with the cysteine, ends with the phenylalanine, and has 14 residues. The sequence is cut down to CDR3 DNA, 42 bases in frame from base 1. The CDR1 and CDR2 encoded by the germline V gene are SGHAT and FQNNGV. V has 5 bases trimmed and J has 7 bases trimmed; junction bases matching no gene number 8. Libraries were made using the immunoSEQ multiplex PCR assay. The multiplex PCR relied on a mix of 60 forward primers for TCR Vbeta segments and 13 reverse primers for TCR Jbeta segments. Amplification of the CDR3 region of rearranged TCR beta genes was performed with a multiplex PCR assay on genomic DNA. The amplified TCR beta libraries were sequenced on the Illumina HiSeq System as 87-base-pair reads. The source study handled its data this way. A later analysis tallied roughly 78 million unique TCR beta chains across the 610 or so repertoires, and about 10 million of those chains were shared by two or more donors. A nearest-neighbor algorithm error-corrected the raw reads and collapsed the reads into unique sequences, merging closely related sequences to remove PCR and sequencing errors. V, D and J gene segments were assigned by aligning CDR3 sequences to IMGT reference sequences. For a sequence to be retained, a match of at least six nucleotides was required to both a V gene segment and a J gene segment. A rearrangement was called productive if the CDR3 had no stop codons and remained in frame with V and J, and every other rearrangement was called non-productive. CDR3 was defined by IMGT convention, running from the second conserved V-encoded cysteine to the conserved J-encoded phenylalanine. In an earlier analysis of around 600 of the donors, sequences lacking an unambiguous match to a single V gene segment were excluded. In an earlier analysis of 587 of the donors, a V segment was called functional when productive rearrangements were above 56.7%, and segregating when the standard deviation between donors exceeded 5%. A statistical classification framework was developed to diagnose cytomegalovirus status using the catalog of TCR beta chain sequences. V and J gene assignment, in a later analysis, came from comparing TCR nucleotide sequences with IMGT/GENE-DB human TR gene sequences. Using the TCRdist pipeline, a later analysis assigned CDR3 sequences along with most-parsimonious VDJ recombination scenarios. In a later analysis, each TCR beta chain was defined by its CDR3 amino acid sequence together with its V-gene family, and reads lacking a unique V-gene family were excluded. A later analysis removed several hundred highly shared, low-generation-probability nucleotide sequences to deal with suspected cross-contamination and a sequencing artifact. A later analysis calculated a clonal expansion index for each public chain from normalized within-repertoire ranks of inferred template counts. A later analysis computed generation probabilities with a VDJ recombination model fitted to out-of-frame rearrangements, and checked the results against IGoR. A later analysis scored TCR-TCR, TCR-HLA and TCR-CMV co-occurrence with hypergeometric tests, applying a repertoire-size bias correction to TCR pairs. A later analysis estimated false discovery rates by permuting HLA or CMV assignments 20 times. In a later analysis, co-occurring TCRs were grouped using DBSCAN, and TCRdist sequence similarity was added for clustering within HLA-allele-positive subsets. For co-occurrence clustering, repertoires with fewer than 30,000 or more than 120,000 public chains were excluded, along with five repertoires with anomalous nucleotide sharing. Imported from immuneACCESS, the table was reduced by TCRdb to in-frame sequences with V and J called. These copies leave out some clones; in studies compared against another copy, an unresolved V gene accounts for under half, and the cause of the remainder is not known. Clonal size and the V and J genes are those of that table, whereas D and trimming came from the DNA. Here the sample has over 60,000 clones; roughly four fifths occur a single time. About 7.4% of the sample lies in the top ten.

What the work shows at the level of the full study, not this receptor alone: Linkage disequilibrium might explain the correlated functional status among segregating V segments, but an unknown experimental factor could not be ruled out. The authors suggested that the approach could potentially be extended to other disease states and immunological phenotypes. Over 15 rarely observed V segments, including chromosome 9 orphons, were excluded from the earlier analysis of a few hundred of the donors because counts were too low. While some public TCRs were present in many individuals, most TCR sequences turned up only very rarely across donors. Three of the identified cytomegalovirus-associated TCR beta chains were confirmed in vitro to be specific for cytomegalovirus antigens. A cluster of highly shared sequence variants was judged likely to represent a technical artifact of the sequencing pipeline. The only immune exposure information available for the cohort was CMV serostatus. Sequencing depth was assumed to be roughly uniform across donors in the presence/absence analyses, though that assumption may not hold. A later analysis associated 16,951 TCR beta sequences with specific HLA alleles at a false discovery rate of 0.05. A further reported finding was that TCR beta sequences accurately predicted the HLA-A and HLA-B alleles for most subjects in the first cohort. A later analysis reported that several top co-occurrence clusters appeared linked to parvovirus B19, influenza, CMV and Epstein-Barr virus. A later genetic analysis associated a missense DCLRE1C variant with V-gene and J-gene trimming of TCR beta chains, and an independent cohort replicated the association. HLA typing was unavailable for some donors at each locus, so association tests used only the typed subset. The classifier was reported to diagnose cytomegalovirus status with high specificity and sensitivity in both the original and validation cohorts. A total of 164 TCR beta chains were listed by the study as associated with cytomegalovirus. Some IMGT-functional V segments, including TRBV6-2 and TRBV6-3, could not be told apart with the 87-base-pair reads, so those segments were excluded. In an earlier analysis of 587 of the donors, most TCR beta V segments appeared in productive rearrangements about 87% or about 30% of the time, broadly matching IMGT annotations. This cohort had only TCR beta chains sequenced, and the lack of alpha or paired-chain data limited which features could be detected. According to a later analysis, most CMV-associated TCR beta chains appeared to be HLA-restricted, and the HLA associations seemed to be driven largely by CMV exposure. Compared with the approximately 720-donor mean, donors in an Asian-associated ancestry cluster had fewer N-insertions in productive TCRs, according to a later genetic analysis. A later analysis found that TCR association rates varied across HLA loci, with DRB1 alleles showing the most associated TCRs and HLA-C alleles the fewest. When HLA alleles, especially DR and DQ, strongly co-occurred, attributing TCR associations to individual alleles was difficult. In a later analysis, HLA-associated TCR beta chains were found to be more clonally expanded and to have lower generation probabilities than equally common non-associated chains.

Specimen: PBMCs. This clonotype originated in a woman aged 25 to 45 in good health and CMV-seropositive. The rearrangement combines TRBV11-2 with TRBJ1-2; 9 nucleotides in the junction match TRBD1. The CDR3 protein: CASSPTGGFGGYTF. The nucleotide sequence is TGTGCCAGCAGCCCGACAGGGGGGTTTGGTGGCTACACCTTC.